A single sample is the source of the 30 T cell receptor beta chains below, sequenced in a study of OX40 agonist ivuxolimab in advanced cancers. This table comes from immunoSEQ multiplex PCR, and its TCRdb copy is limited to in-frame clones, with some not included. This table has over 15,000 clones, around two thirds appearing once. The specimen was CD4+ or CD8+ T cells sorted from blood, collected in a trial of the OX40 agonist ivuxolimab. The receptor source for this set is an adult with an advanced solid tumor such as melanoma, head and neck, liver or kidney cancer.

The V call is TRBV27, the J call TRBJ2-7; 9 positions agree with TRBD2. Trimming took 6 bases from V and 2 from J; bases not matched to a gene: 5. Germline V gene data show CDR1 as MNHEY and CDR2 as SMNVEV (reference sequence). The length of the CDR3 is 14 residues. CDR3 amino acids: CASRDSGGPYEQYF. The DNA for the CDR3 is TGTGCCAGCAGGGATAGCGGGGGCCCCTACGAGCAGTACTTC.

This clone was seen a few times. The chain couples TRBV19 to TRBJ2-7; 8 nucleotides line up with TRBD2. The CDR3 has 14 amino acids. J gave up 0 bases and V 6 bases, and 4 bases lay outside the gene matches. The V gene's germline CDR1 is LNHDA and CDR2 SQIVND (reference sequence). In nucleotides, the CDR3 is TGTGCCAGTAGCCTCAGCGGGAGCTCCTACGAGCAGTACTTC. Residues: CASSLSGSSYEQYF.

The rearrangement links TRBV5-4 to TRBJ2-7, with TRBD1 matching over 8 bases. The V gene's germline CDR1 is SGHNT and CDR2 YYREEE (reference sequence). This CDR3 is 14 amino acids long. V shed 2 bases and J 6 bases; nucleotides not matched to a gene: 7. The CDR3 DNA sequence: TGTGCCAGCAGCTTACAGGGGGGAGGTGGCGAGCAGTACTTC. Encoded protein: CASSLQGGGGEQYF.

The rearrangement joins TRBV6-5 to TRBJ2-7; 9 bases are a match to TRBD2. The CDR3 sequence is 15 residues long. Germline values: CDR1 MNHEY, CDR2 SVGAGI. Trimming removed 6 bases from V and 2 bases from J; junction bases left unmatched: 8. The CDR3 protein is CASSQEVAGAYEQYF. As DNA, the CDR3 is TGTGCCAGCAGCCAAGAAGTAGCGGGGGCCTACGAGCAGTACTTC.

J is TRBJ2-1 and V is TRBV7-9, with TRBD2 identical over 10 bases. Per the germline V gene, CDR1 is SEHNR and CDR2 is FQNEAQ (reference sequence). V lost 4 bases to trimming and J lost 6 bases; unmatched junction nucleotides: 9. The CDR3 covers 16 residues. In nucleotides, the CDR3 is TGTGCCAGCAGCTCCCCAGCTAGCGGGAGAGGCAATGAGCAGTTCTTC. It yields the protein CASSSPASGRGNEQFF.

The J gene is TRBJ1-5, the V gene TRBV19; 12 bases align to TRBD1. Germline V gives CDR1 LNHDA, CDR2 SQIVND (reference sequence). The CDR3 sequence is 15 residues long. J was trimmed by 5 bases and V by 5 bases; bases with no gene match: 4. CDR3 in amino acids: CASSLGTGGDQPQHF. The CDR3 bases are TGTGCCAGTAGTTTAGGGACAGGGGGCGATCAGCCCCAGCATTTT.

This clone was recorded once. The chain links TRBV14 to TRBJ1-2, with D possibly matching TRBD1 (5 bases). Germline CDR1 reads SGHDN; CDR2 reads FVKESK. V lost 2 bases and J 4 bases, leaving 14 bases between the germline ends. The CDR3 is made up of 15 amino acids. CDR3 bases: TGTGCCAGCAGCCAAAGGGACGGAGAGGTCTATGGCTACACCTTC. Amino acids: CASSQRDGEVYGYTF.

The CDR3 protein is CSVEANEKLFF. The CDR3 region has the DNA TGCAGCGTTGAAGCTAATGAAAAACTGTTTTTT. The chain uses TRBV29-1 and TRBJ1-4; no reliable D call. This CDR3 is 11 amino acids long. Germline CDR1 SQVTM, CDR2 ANQGSEA. Trimming took 1 base from V and 3 from J, leaving 0 bases between them.

The table lists this clone with a count of one. V gene TRBV4-1 combines with J gene TRBJ1-5; 10 nucleotides line up with TRBD1. CDR1 is MGHRA, CDR2 YSYEKL, per germline. The CDR3 runs 15 residues. The ends lost 2 bases at V and 5 bases at J; junction bases unmatched: 3. This CDR3 is CASSQTGTGDQPQHF. CDR3 DNA sequence: TGCGCCAGCAGCCAAACGGGGACAGGGGATCAGCCCCAGCATTTT.

This chain links TRBV28 with TRBJ2-1, with 10 bases aligning to TRBD2. The length of the CDR3 is 15 residues. V was pared by 6 bases and J by 0 bases, with 2 bases of the junction left unmatched. Germline V CDR1 and CDR2: MDHEN, SYDVKM. The CDR3: CASRASGSSYNEQFF. CDR3 nucleotide sequence: TGTGCCAGCAGGGCTAGCGGGAGCTCCTACAATGAGCAGTTCTTC.

The V and J genes are TRBV19 and TRBJ2-5; TRBD1 is a possible D gene (5 bases). V was clipped by 8 bases and J by 5 bases, with 24 bases between them. This CDR3 contains 16 residues. Germline CDR1 is LNHDA and CDR2 is SQIVND (reference sequence). In DNA form, the CDR3 reads TGTGCCAGTGCCCCCCATTGGGGCAGGTCGAGGGAGACCCAGTACTTC. Encoded protein: CASAPHWGRSRETQYF.

In this sample, this clone is medium-sized. The chain combines TRBV2 with TRBJ2-7; perhaps D is TRBD1 or TRBD2 (5 bases each). The CDR3 has 15 amino acids. Trimming pared 8 bases from V and 0 bases from J, leaving 17 bases between. CDR1 and CDR2 (germline): SNHLY, FYNNEI. As DNA, the CDR3 is TGTGCCAGCCCCCCCCGCGAGGGGTCCTCCTACGAGCAGTACTTC. It is translated as CASPPREGSSYEQYF.

The V gene is TRBV10-3, the J gene TRBJ2-1; perhaps TRBD2 as D (6 bases). This CDR3 is 14 amino acids long. From germline, CDR1 is ENHRY and CDR2 SYGVKD. V lost 3 bases, J lost 7 bases, and 13 bases lay in between. CDR3 protein: CAISDVGGGNEQFF. In DNA form, the CDR3 reads TGTGCCATCAGTGATGTTGGGGGAGGTAATGAGCAGTTCTTC.

V and J are TRBV27 and TRBJ1-6; a possible D gene is TRBD1 (5 bases). The CDR3 has 16 amino acids. V was shortened by 4 bases and J by 6 bases, with 16 bases between the two germline ends. CDR1 and CDR2 (germline): MNHEY, SMNVEV (reference sequence). The CDR3 loop is CASSSPRGRRNSPLHF. DNA of the CDR3: TGTGCCAGCAGTTCGCCCCGGGGACGGCGTAATTCACCCCTCCACTTT.

The rearrangement joins TRBV28 to TRBJ1-2; D is undetermined. The CDR3 totals 13 residues. Germline values: CDR1 MDHEN, CDR2 SYDVKM. V lost 3 bases, J lost 2 bases, and 7 bases lay in between. CDR3 sequence reads: CASSFPANYGYTF. CDR3 nucleotides: TGTGCCAGCAGTTTTCCGGCGAACTATGGCTACACCTTC.

This clone is labeled as medium-sized. The chain employs TRBV6-1 and TRBJ2-7; 7 bases line up with TRBD2. V trimming: 1 base; J trimming: 6 bases; junction bases outside the gene matches: 6. Per the germline V gene, CDR1 is MNHNS and CDR2 is SASEGT. The CDR3 is 14 residues long. This chain's CDR3 is CASSEVGGSGEQYF. The CDR3 DNA reads as TGTGCCAGCAGTGAAGTTGGCGGGAGTGGCGAGCAGTACTTC.

In DNA form, the CDR3 reads TGCGCCAGCAGAGGGACTAGCGGGATAGAGACCCAGTACTTC. Its translation is CASRGTSGIETQYF. This chain links TRBV5-1 with TRBJ2-5; 13 nucleotides line up with TRBD2. Trimming removed 5 bases from V and 4 bases from J; junction bases left unmatched: 2. The CDR3 covers 14 residues. Germline CDR1 is SGHRS and CDR2 is YFSETQ.

In this sample, this clone turned up once. The chain is built from TRBV5-8 and TRBJ1-1, with 9 bases that match TRBD1. The CDR3 runs to 14 residues. Per germline, CDR1 SGHTS and CDR2 YDEGEE. The junction had 2 bases not matched to a gene; V was cut back by 0 bases and J by 5 bases. The CDR3 coding sequence is TGTGCCAGCAGCTTGGAGGGGACAGGGACTGAAGCTTTCTTT. Protein: CASSLEGTGTEAFF.

The chain uses TRBV4-1 and TRBJ2-7; 10 nucleotides align to TRBD2. This CDR3 spans 15 amino acids. The J segment lost 2 bases and the V segment lost 4 bases, leaving 5 bases of the junction unmatched. CDR1 MGHRA and CDR2 YSYEKL come from the germline V gene. The CDR3 DNA sequence: TGCGCCAGCAGCCTGTCTAGCGGGAGCGCCTACGAGCAGTACTTC. Residues: CASSLSSGSAYEQYF.

There are a few counts of this clone. The V call is TRBV6-4, the J call TRBJ2-7; D assignment may be TRBD1 or TRBD2 (5 bases each). The germline V gene has CDR1 MRHNA and CDR2 SNTAGT. There are 12 residues in the CDR3. Deletions cut 6 bases from V and 3 bases from J, with 9 bases between. This chain's CDR3 is CASSGTGYEQYF. CDR3 nucleotide sequence: TGTGCCAGCAGCGGGACGGGCTACGAGCAGTACTTC.

V usage is TRBV5-6 and J usage is TRBJ2-7, with TRBD1 as a possible D gene (6 bases). The V end lost 2 bases, the J end lost 2 bases, and 8 bases lay between the germline ends. The germline V gene encodes CDR1 SGHDT and CDR2 YYEEEE. This CDR3 contains 13 residues. The CDR3 nucleotides are TGTGCCAGCAGCTTACAGGGCCCCTACGAGCAGTACTTC. It specifies CASSLQGPYEQYF.

This chain uses TRBV14 with TRBJ1-2; D perhaps matches TRBD1 (5 bases). From germline, CDR1 is SGHDN and CDR2 FVKESK. The CDR3 spans 14 residues. V lost 4 bases and J lost 7, with 16 bases in between. CDR3 DNA: TGTGCCAGCAGCCCCGGGACCCACCCGGCTGGCTACACCTTC. Translating gives CASSPGTHPAGYTF.

V and J are TRBV27 and TRBJ2-1; 8 bases fit TRBD1. Losses at the gene ends were 8 bases for V and 1 base for J; bases not matched to a gene: 7. The CDR3 is made up of 15 amino acids. Germline V CDR1 and CDR2: MNHEY, SMNVEV (reference sequence). CDR3 nucleotides: TGTGCCAGCTCCCAGGGGGCATCTTCCTACAATGAGCAGTTCTTC. Translated: CASSQGASSYNEQFF.

The rearrangement joins TRBV11-2 to TRBJ2-3; 9 nucleotides agree with TRBD1. The CDR3 is 15 amino acids. The V segment lost 5 bases and the J segment 1 base; nucleotides outside the gene matches: 4. Germline CDR1 reads SGHAT; CDR2 reads FQNNGV. This chain's CDR3 is CASSPQGAGTDTQYF. Written as DNA, the CDR3 is TGTGCCAGCAGCCCACAGGGGGCGGGCACAGATACGCAGTATTTT. The full variable domain, in which reference TRBV11-2 and TRBJ2-3 provide the parts outside the CDR3, is EAGVAQSPRYKIIEKRQSVAFWCNPISGHATLYWYQQILGQGPKLLIQFQNNGVVDDSQLPKDRFSAERLKGVDSTLKIQPAKLEDSAVYLCASSPQGAGTDTQYFGPGTRLTVL.

As regards this clone: The conserved phenylalanine or tryptophan normally closing the CDR3 is absent here, so this likely arose from a read error. The DNA is omitted, as the CDR3 cannot be located on it reliably, and the CDR3 follows TCRdb's listing. V usage is TRBV19 and J usage is TRBJ2-7; whether TRBD2, the table's D call, matches the DNA was not checked. The CDR3 is 9 amino acids in total, end residues counted. Germline lookup yields CDR1 LNHDA and CDR2 SQIVND (reference sequence). The chain's CDR3 is CASSPPTGS.

This sequence joins TRBV29-1 and TRBJ2-1, with 9 positions matching TRBD2. V lost 2 bases to trimming and J lost 0 bases; unmatched junction nucleotides: 5. Per the germline V gene, CDR1 is SQVTM and CDR2 is ANQGSEA. This CDR3 spans 16 amino acids. The CDR3 DNA is TGCAGCGTTGAACTAGCGGGAATCGGCTCCTACAATGAGCAGTTCTTC. It translates to CSVELAGIGSYNEQFF.

The V gene is TRBV10-3, the J gene TRBJ2-2; 9 bases fit TRBD2. This CDR3 spans 19 amino acids. Trimming removed 1 base from V and 0 bases from J; junction bases left unmatched: 9. Germline lookup yields CDR1 ENHRY and CDR2 SYGVKD. CDR3 amino acids: CAISELGLATHANTGELFF. The DNA of the CDR3 is TGTGCCATCAGTGAGTTGGGACTAGCCACCCACGCGAACACCGGGGAGCTGTTTTTT.

This clone showed up just a few times. The chain carries TRBV5-6 and TRBJ1-2, with D perhaps TRBD1 (5 bases). V shed 4 bases and J shed 6 bases, with 16 bases lying between them. The V gene's germline CDR1 is SGHDT and CDR2 YYEEEE. There are 14 residues in the CDR3. The CDR3 spells CASSVRGGAHGYTF. In DNA form, the CDR3 reads TGTGCCAGCAGCGTAAGGGGAGGGGCCCATGGCTACACCTTC.

This clone came up a few times. The rearrangement joins TRBV6-1 to TRBJ1-3, with no clear D. Germline loops: CDR1 MNHNS, CDR2 SASEGT. The CDR3 has 12 amino acids. The V gene lost 6 bases and the J gene lost 0 bases, with 3 bases spanning the gap. The chain's CDR3 is CASSPSGNTIYF. CDR3 nucleotides: TGTGCCAGCAGCCCCTCTGGAAACACCATATATTTT.

This clone showed up just once. This rearrangement joins TRBV14 to TRBJ2-3; the D is unclear. V lost 2 bases, J lost 6 bases, and 9 bases lay in between. Germline loops: CDR1 SGHDN, CDR2 FVKESK. The CDR3 has 13 residues. The CDR3 here is CASSQWIADTQYF. The CDR3, as DNA: TGTGCCAGCAGCCAATGGATCGCGGATACGCAGTATTTT.